A selection of T cell receptor beta chains follows, all from one sample in a study of shared clonotypes between healthy human individuals. Profiled with immunoSEQ multiplex PCR; TCRdb holds only in-frame clones, not every one. The table records over 850,000 clones, approximately 78% of them present only once. The sample consisted of memory CD4+ T cells from PBMCs. Source of these receptors: a man aged 18 to 30 in good health. Some clones in this sample may be carry-over from other donors' samples. The CDR3 runs from the conserved cysteine through the conserved F or W. A D gene is named only where the DNA matches it firmly. Some rows have no size entry. The others give once, few or many, or a class for an expanded clone.

j_call | d_call | clone_size | v_call | cdr3_nt | cdr3_aa
TRBJ1-3 | - | - | TRBV19 | TGTGCCAGTACTTCATCGGGGCGGTTTAACACCATATATTTT | CASTSSGRFNTIYF
TRBJ1-1 | - | few | TRBV29-1 | TGCAGCGTTGATCAAGGGAACACTGAAGCTTTCTTT | CSVDQGNTEAFF
TRBJ2-2 | TRBD2 | - | TRBV11-1 | TGTGCCAGCAAAACTCTGCGGGGGTCCAACACCGGGGAGCTGTTTTTT | CASKTLRGSNTGELFF
TRBJ2-3 | - | - | TRBV28 | TGTGCCAGCAGAGAGGGCGGGGCCGGCACAGATACGCAGTATTTT | CASREGGAGTDTQYF
TRBJ2-7 | TRBD2 | - | TRBV5-1 | TGCGCCAGCAGCCCAGGGACTACCGATTCCTACGAGCAGTACTTC | CASSPGTTDSYEQYF
TRBJ2-2 | TRBD2 | - | TRBV11-2 | TGTGCCAGCACCACTCCGGTTGGGACTACTAACACCGGGGAGCTGTTTTTT | CASTTPVGTTNTGELFF
TRBJ2-3 | - | - | TRBV10-3 | TGTGCCATCAGTGAATCTCTAGCTTCCGGAGGTACGCAGTATTTT | CAISESLASGGTQYF
TRBJ1-1 | - | - | TRBV7-2 | TGTGCCAGCAGCTTAGGCCGACCGATTGAAGCTTTCTTT | CASSLGRPIEAFF
TRBJ2-7 | - | - | TRBV14 | TGTGCCAGCAGCCCACGGAATACCTACGAGCAGTACTTC | CASSPRNTYEQYF
TRBJ2-7 | - | - | TRBV19 | TGTGCCAGTAGTAGGCATCCTAATCAGGATTACGAGCAGTACTTC | CASSRHPNQDYEQYF
TRBJ1-1 | - | - | TRBV25-1 | TGTGCCAGCAGTGTACATGGGGGCACTGAAGCTTTCTTT | CASSVHGGTEAFF
TRBJ1-1 | - | - | TRBV11-2 | TGTGCCAGCAGCGTCCAAGGTACTGAAGCTTTCTTT | CASSVQGTEAFF
TRBJ1-5 | - | - | TRBV11-3 | TGTGCCAGCAGCTTCAGGGGCAATCAGCCCCAGCATTTT | CASSFRGNQPQHF
TRBJ1-4 | - | - | TRBV21-1 | TGTGCCAGCTGGACAGGCTATAATGAAAAACTGTTTTTT | CASWTGYNEKLFF
TRBJ2-3 | - | - | TRBV14 | TGTGCCAGCAGCTTCACCCTTTTCTATACGCAGTATTTT | CASSFTLFYTQYF
TRBJ2-5 | TRBD1 | - | TRBV12-5 | TGTGCTAGTGGACTCGGGACAGATCAAGAGACCCAGTACTTC | CASGLGTDQETQYF
TRBJ2-1 | TRBD2 | - | TRBV4-3 | TGCGCCAGCAGCCAAGCGGGGGGACTGCCTGGGGGTGAGCAGTTCTTC | CASSQAGGLPGGEQFF
TRBJ2-7 | TRBD1 | once | TRBV27 | TGTGCCAGCAGTCCCGGGACAGCCCCTCGCGAGCAGTACTTC | CASSPGTAPREQYF
TRBJ2-3 | - | - | TRBV9 | TGTGCCAGCAGCGTAGCGGTGGGGACAGATACGCAGTATTTT | CASSVAVGTDTQYF
TRBJ1-2 | - | many | TRBV6-5 | TGTGCCAGCAGTTACTCGCCCCCAGGGACCATCTATGGCTACACCTTC | CASSYSPPGTIYGYTF
TRBJ1-2 | TRBD1 | - | TRBV29-1 | TGCAGCGGACAGGGAGGGGATGGCTACACCTTC | CSGQGGDGYTF
TRBJ2-7 | TRBD1 | - | TRBV29-1 | TGCAGCGTCCGACAGAGGACAGGGGGGATCTCCTACGAGCAGTACTTC | CSVRQRTGGISYEQYF
TRBJ2-2 | - | - | TRBV28 | TGTGCCAGCAGTTTAGGACAGCCGAACACCGGGGAGCTGTTTTTT | CASSLGQPNTGELFF
TRBJ2-3 | TRBD1 | - | TRBV5-1 | TGCGCCAGCAGCTTGGCCCTTGGGCAGGGGGTAGATACGCAGTATTTT | CASSLALGQGVDTQYF
TRBJ1-4 | - | - | TRBV18 | TGTGCCAGCTCACCAAGCGGGGCTGAAAAACTGTTTTTT | CASSPSGAEKLFF
TRBJ2-3 | - | - | TRBV29-1 | TGCAGCGTTGAAGAAACAGGGAAGGGTACAGATACGCAGTATTTT | CSVEETGKGTDTQYF
TRBJ2-1 | TRBD2 | - | TRBV7-3 | TGTGCCAGCAGCCCGCGTGGGACTAGCGACGACAATGAGCAGTTCTTC | CASSPRGTSDDNEQFF
TRBJ2-1 | - | few | TRBV6-5 | TGTGCCAGCAGGGACAACAATGAGCAGTTCTTC | CASRDNNEQFF
TRBJ2-3 | - | once | TRBV19 | TGTGCCAGTAGTATGAGAGGGTCGACGCAGTATTTT | CASSMRGSTQYF
TRBJ2-5 | - | - | TRBV5-1 | TGCGCCAGCAGCCTGACAGACAATGAAGAGACCCAGTACTTC | CASSLTDNEETQYF
TRBJ2-3 | - | - | TRBV11-2 | TGTGCCAGCAGCTCTCCCCCCTCTTGGGGAGATACGCAGTATTTT | CASSSPPSWGDTQYF
TRBJ1-3 | - | - | TRBV6-6 | TGTGCCAGCAGAGACAGGATCGGCTCTGGAAACACCATATATTTT | CASRDRIGSGNTIYF
TRBJ2-2 | TRBD2 | - | TRBV9 | TGTGCCAGCAGCGCGCGACTAGCGGCGAACACCGGGGAGCTGTTTTTT | CASSARLAANTGELFF
TRBJ1-2 | - | - | TRBV14 | TGTGCCAGCAGCCAAAGGGCGGGCCGATCTAACTATGGCTACACCTTC | CASSQRAGRSNYGYTF
TRBJ1-1 | - | - | TRBV29-1 | TGCAGCGTTGGATGGGGGTCCGGCACTGAAGCTTTCTTT | CSVGWGSGTEAFF
TRBJ2-3 | - | - | TRBV7-2 | TGTGCCAGCAGCTCTCCGACTAGAGCAAGAGATACGCAGTATTTT | CASSSPTRARDTQYF
TRBJ2-7 | - | many | TRBV6-1 | TGTGCCAGCAGTGAAGCGAAACTAGCCTCCTACGAGCAGTACTTC | CASSEAKLASYEQYF
TRBJ2-7 | - | - | TRBV19 | TGTGCCAGTAGTATCACAGGGCTCGGCGAGCAGTACTTC | CASSITGLGEQYF
TRBJ2-7 | TRBD1 | - | TRBV4-3 | TGCGCCAGCAGCCACGGACAGGGTCAGAAGGAGTACTTC | CASSHGQGQKEYF
TRBJ2-5 | - | - | TRBV18 | TGTGCCAGCTCCACCGGGCAGTACCAAGAGACCCAGTACTTC | CASSTGQYQETQYF
TRBJ2-1 | - | - | TRBV6-6 | TGTGCCAGCAATATACAGGGCCAATACAATGAGCAGTTCTTC | CASNIQGQYNEQFF
TRBJ2-5 | TRBD2 | few | TRBV19 | TGTGCCAGTAGTATAGGCTGGCGGGAGGGCCTCGAGACCCAGTACTTC | CASSIGWREGLETQYF
TRBJ2-7 | - | many | TRBV5-1 | TGCGCCAGCAGCTCAACCTACGAGCAGTACTTC | CASSSTYEQYF
TRBJ2-7 | - | once | TRBV28 | TGTGCCAGCAGTACGACAGTTTTCGAGCAGTACTTC | CASSTTVFEQYF
TRBJ1-4 | - | - | TRBV6-5 | TGTGCCAGCAGTTGGGAGGCCGCGGTAACTAATGAAAAACTGTTTTTT | CASSWEAAVTNEKLFF
TRBJ2-3 | - | - | TRBV4-1 | TGCGCCAGCAGCCAAGAAGGGCAGGGGATGTCAGATACGCAGTATTTT | CASSQEGQGMSDTQYF